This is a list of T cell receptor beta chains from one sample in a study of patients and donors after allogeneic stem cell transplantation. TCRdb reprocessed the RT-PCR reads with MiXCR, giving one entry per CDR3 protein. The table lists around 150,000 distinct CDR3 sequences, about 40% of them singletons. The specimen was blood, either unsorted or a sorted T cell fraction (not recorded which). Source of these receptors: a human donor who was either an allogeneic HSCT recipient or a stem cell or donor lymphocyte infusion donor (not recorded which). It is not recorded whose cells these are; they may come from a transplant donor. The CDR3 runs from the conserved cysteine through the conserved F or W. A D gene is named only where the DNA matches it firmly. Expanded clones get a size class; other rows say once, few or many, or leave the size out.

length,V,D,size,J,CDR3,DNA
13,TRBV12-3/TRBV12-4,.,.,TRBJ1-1,CASSLAQDTEAFF,TGTGCCAGCAGTTTAGCTCAGGACACTGAAGCTTTCTTT
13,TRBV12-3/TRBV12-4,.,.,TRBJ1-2,CASSWADGYGYNF,TGTGCCAGCAGTTGGGCAGACGGCTATGGCTACAATTTC
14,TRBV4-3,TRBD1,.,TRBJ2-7,CASSHGTGGGEQYF,TGCGCCAGCAGCCATGGGACAGGGGGCGGCGAGCAGTACTTC
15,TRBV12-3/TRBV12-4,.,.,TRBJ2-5,CASSLAADGQETQYF,TGTGCCAGCAGTTTAGCCGCCGACGGTCAAGAGACCCAGTACTTC
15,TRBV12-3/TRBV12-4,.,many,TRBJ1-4,CASSLGGGELEKLFF,TGTGCCAGCAGTTTAGGGGGAGGAGAATTGGAAAAACTGTTTTTT
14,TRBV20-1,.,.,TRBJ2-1,CSAESRSSYNEQFF,TGCAGTGCCGAATCCAGGAGCTCCTACAATGAGCAGTTCTTC
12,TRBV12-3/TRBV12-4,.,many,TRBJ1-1,CASSLGGPEAFF,TGTGCCAGCAGTTTAGGAGGGCCTGAAGCTTTCTTT
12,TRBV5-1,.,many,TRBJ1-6,CASADPNSPLHF,TGCGCCAGCGCGGACCCGAATTCACCCCTCCACTTT
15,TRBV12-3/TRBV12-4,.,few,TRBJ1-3,CASSFGGRVGNTIYF,TGTGCCAGCAGTTTTGGGGGGCGCGTTGGAAACACCATATATTTT
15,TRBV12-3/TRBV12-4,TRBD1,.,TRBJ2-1,CASTLGQSSYNEQFF,TGTGCCAGCACCCTGGGACAGAGCTCCTACAATGAGCAGTTCTTC
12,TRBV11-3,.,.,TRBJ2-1,CASSSGTNEQFF,TGTGCCAGCAGCTCCGGGACAAATGAGCAGTTCTTC
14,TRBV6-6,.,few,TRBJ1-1,CASIDRGGHTEAFF,TGTGCCAGCATCGACCGGGGAGGGCACACTGAAGCTTTCTTT
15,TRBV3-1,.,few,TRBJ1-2,CASSQGGGDNYGYTF,TGTGCCAGCAGCCAAGGAGGGGGAGATAACTATGGCTACACCTTC
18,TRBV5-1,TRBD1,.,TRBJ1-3,CASSGGQGEFRSGNTIYF,TGCGCCAGCAGCGGCGGACAGGGGGAGTTCCGCTCTGGAAACACCATATATTTT
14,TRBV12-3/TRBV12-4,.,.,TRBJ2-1,CASAKGTQDSDYFF,TGTGCCAGCGCTAAGGGGACCCAAGACAGTGATTACTTCTTC
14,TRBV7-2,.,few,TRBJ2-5,CASSLRADQETQYF,TGTGCCAGCAGCTTAAGGGCGGACCAAGAGACCCAGTACTTC
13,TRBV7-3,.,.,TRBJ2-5,CASSLIQGETQYF,TGTGCCAGCAGCTTAATCCAGGGAGAGACCCAGTACTTC
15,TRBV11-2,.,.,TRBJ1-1,CASSPSPGAHTEAFF,TGTGCCAGCAGCCCTAGCCCAGGGGCGCACACTGAAGCTTTCTTT
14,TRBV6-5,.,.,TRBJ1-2,CASTPSGRGDGYTF,TGTGCCAGCACTCCCAGTGGGAGGGGGGATGGCTACACCTTC
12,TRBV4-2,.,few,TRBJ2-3,CASSLTADTQYF,TGTGCCAGCAGCCTTACGGCAGATACGCAGTATTTT
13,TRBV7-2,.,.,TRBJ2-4,CASRSAARDIQYF,TGTGCCAGCAGGTCTGCCGCGAGGGACATTCAGTACTTC
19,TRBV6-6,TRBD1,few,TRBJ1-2,CASSYSTEALTGVGYGYTF,TGTGCCAGCAGTTACTCGACAGAAGCTTTAACAGGGGTGGGCTATGGCTACACCTTC
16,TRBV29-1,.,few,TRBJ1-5,CSACSVLFGGNQPQHF,TGCAGCGCCTGTTCGGTCCTTTTTGGGGGCAATCAGCCCCAGCATTTT
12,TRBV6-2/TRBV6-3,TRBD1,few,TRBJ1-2,CASGQGTYGYTF,TGTGCCAGCGGACAGGGGACGTATGGCTACACCTTC
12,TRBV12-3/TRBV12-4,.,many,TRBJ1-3,CASSLHGDTIYF,TGTGCCAGCAGCCTCCATGGTGACACCATATATTTT
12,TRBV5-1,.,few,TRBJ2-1,CASREGGNEQFF,TGCGCCAGCAGAGAAGGGGGCAATGAGCAGTTCTTC
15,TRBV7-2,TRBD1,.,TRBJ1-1,CASSSLGQGYTEAFF,TGTGCCAGCAGCTCCCTGGGACAGGGATACACTGAAGCTTTCTTT
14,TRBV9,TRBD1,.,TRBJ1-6,CASSTQTGNSPLHF,TGTGCCAGCAGCACCCAGACAGGGAATTCACCCCTCCACTTT
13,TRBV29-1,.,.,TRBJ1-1,CSVEAGGGTEAFF,TGCAGCGTTGAGGCGGGGGGAGGGACTGAAGCTTTCTTT
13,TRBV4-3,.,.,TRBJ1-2,CASSQPPLGGYTF,TGCGCCAGCAGCCAGCCCCCTTTGGGGGGCTACACCTTC
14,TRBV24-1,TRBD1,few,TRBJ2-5,CATSAQDRGETQYF,TGTGCCACCAGTGCCCAGGACAGGGGCGAGACCCAGTACTTC
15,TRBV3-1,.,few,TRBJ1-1,CASSPTDRLNTEAFF,TGTGCCAGCAGCCCTACGGACAGATTGAACACTGAAGCTTTCTTT
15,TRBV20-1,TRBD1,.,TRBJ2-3,CSALRGTGMWDTQYF,TGCAGTGCTCTCAGGGGGACAGGGATGTGGGATACGCAGTATTTT
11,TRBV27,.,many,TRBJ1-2,CASRSDWGYTF,TGTGCCAGCAGGTCGGACTGGGGCTACACCTTC
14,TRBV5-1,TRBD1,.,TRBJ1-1,CASSLGTGGTEAFF,TGCGCCAGCAGCTTGGGGACAGGGGGCACTGAAGCTTTCTTT
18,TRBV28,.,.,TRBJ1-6,CASSFSGGFNADNSPLHF,TGTGCCAGCAGTTTTTCGGGGGGTTTCAACGCCGATAATTCACCCCTCCACTTT
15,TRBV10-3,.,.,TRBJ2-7,CAISEPGQIRYEQYF,TGTGCCATCAGTGAGCCCGGACAGATTCGGTACGAGCAGTACTTC
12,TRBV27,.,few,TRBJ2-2,CASSQKTRELFF,TGTGCCAGCAGTCAAAAGACCAGGGAGCTGTTTTTT
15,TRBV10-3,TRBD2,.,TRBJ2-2,CAIRSGGTNTGELFF,TGTGCCATCAGGAGCGGGGGGACGAACACCGGGGAGCTGTTTTTT
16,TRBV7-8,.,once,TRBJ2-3,CASSLARAGAPGTQYF,TGTGCCAGCAGCTTAGCGCGTGCGGGGGCCCCGGGTACGCAGTATTTT
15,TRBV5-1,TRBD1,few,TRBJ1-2,CASSLEAGGPYGYTF,TGCGCCAGCAGCTTGGAGGCAGGGGGTCCTTATGGCTACACCTTC
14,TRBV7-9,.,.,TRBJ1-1,CASSLVEFDTEAFF,TGTGCCAGCAGCTTAGTCGAGTTTGACACTGAAGCTTTCTTT